The T cell receptor (beta chain) under discussion was sequenced for a study of cytomegalovirus exposure and HLA in healthy donors. The overall study: As released early, the data held around 80 million unique TCRs from HLA-typed donors.

Whole-study results and caveats: HLA restriction was apparent for most CMV-associated TCR beta chains in a later analysis.

This CDR3 spans 15 amino acids. The ends lost 7 bases at V and 2 bases at J; junction bases unmatched: 9. The V gene's germline CDR1 is MNHEY and CDR2 SVGAGI. PCR involved 60 Vbeta and 13 Jbeta primers. Profiling relied on immunoSEQ multiplex PCR, and the TCRdb table lists in-frame clones only, not all of them. Here the sample spans 150,000 to 200,000 clones, approximately 80% being singletons. With regard to this clone: What it binds is not known.

This sequence joins TRBV6-5 and TRBJ2-7; the match to TRBD2 covers 9 bases. Sequenced sample: PBMCs. The receptor was derived from a woman in her 50s in good health and CMV-seropositive. The CDR3 protein is CASTLTSSGTYEQYF. The CDR3 nucleotides read TGTGCCAGCACCCTAACTTCTAGCGGGACCTACGAGCAGTACTTC.